The 5 T cell receptor beta chains below come from one sample, sequenced in a study of blood T cell repertoires in COVID-19. The data were produced by immunoSEQ multiplex PCR, yet TCRdb's version contains in-frame clones alone and is incomplete. The table includes 400,000 to 550,000 clones, 87% detected once. The specimen was PBMCs or T cells enriched from blood (not recorded which). The receptors stem from a woman between 18 and 30 years old with acute COVID-19.

This rearrangement joins TRBV19 to TRBJ2-3, with 10 bases matching TRBD2. The germline V gene encodes CDR1 LNHDA and CDR2 SQIVND (reference sequence). Trimming cost V 5 bases and J 4 bases; bases outside gene matches: 12. This CDR3 is built from 17 residues. The CDR3 is CASSPTASGSTSDTQYF. The CDR3 DNA reads as TGTGCCAGTAGTCCCACCGCTAGCGGGAGTACATCAGATACGCAGTATTTT.

The chain joins TRBV7-9 to TRBJ1-1; no reliable D call. Trimming removed 1 base at V and 10 bases at J, with 13 bases between. The germline gives CDR1 SEHNR, CDR2 FQNEAQ (reference sequence). There are 13 residues in the CDR3. CDR3 sequence reads: CASSLGVGSGAFF. CDR3 nucleotide sequence: TGTGCCAGCAGCTTAGGCGTGGGGAGTGGAGCTTTCTTT. Full variable domain (remainder filled in from reference TRBV7-9 and TRBJ1-1): DTGVSQNPRHKITKRGQNVTFRCDPISEHNRLYWYRQTLGQGPEFLTYFQNEAQLEKSRLLSDRFSAERPKGSFSTLEIQRTEQGDSAMYLCASSLGVGSGAFFGQGTRLTVV.

The CDR3 is CASSLQNPGQVNEKLFF. CDR3 DNA sequence: TGCGCCAGCAGCCTACAAAACCCGGGACAGGTTAATGAAAAACTGTTTTTT. The V gene is TRBV5-1, the J gene TRBJ1-4; 8 bases are a match to TRBD1. The CDR3 is 17 residues long. Per germline, CDR1 SGHRS and CDR2 YFSETQ. Trimming cost V 4 bases and J 4 bases; bases outside gene matches: 12.

The V and J genes are TRBV9 and TRBJ1-1, with TRBD1 as a possible D gene (5 bases). The CDR3 extends over 15 amino acids. CDR1 is SGDLS, CDR2 YYNGEE, per germline. V gave up 0 bases and J gave up 0 bases, with 9 bases separating them. The DNA of the CDR3 is TGTGCCAGCAGCGTAGATCCGGACATGAACACTGAAGCTTTCTTT. Amino acids: CASSVDPDMNTEAFF.

This chain links TRBV7-6 with TRBJ2-2, with 10 bases identical to TRBD1. This CDR3 is built from 15 residues. Germline CDR1 is SGHVS and CDR2 is FNYEAQ. J gave up 8 bases and V 5 bases, and 8 bases lay outside the gene matches. The CDR3 here is CASSARTGGSGELFF. The CDR3 bases are TGTGCCAGCAGCGCTCGGACAGGGGGTAGTGGGGAGCTGTTTTTT. Combining the CDR3 with reference TRBV7-6 and TRBJ2-2 gives the whole variable domain GAGVSQSPRYKVTKRGQDVALRCDPISGHVSLYWYRQALGQGPEFLTYFNYEAQQDKSGLPNDRFSAERPEGSISTLTIQRTEQRDSAMYRCASSARTGGSGELFFGEGSRLTVL.